This entry lists 21 T cell receptor beta chains sequenced from one sample in a study of cytomegalovirus exposure and HLA in healthy donors. PCR involved 60 Vbeta and 13 Jbeta primers. The table came from immunoSEQ multiplex PCR; TCRdb's copy has only in-frame clones and leaves some out. Among about 140,000 clones listed, roughly 80% were seen once. Input material: PBMCs. The receptors here all came from a man aged 35-49 years in good health and CMV-seropositive.

The genes are TRBV7-9 and TRBJ2-2; D not resolved. V lost 4 bases and J lost 1, with 10 bases in between. Germline loops: CDR1 SEHNR, CDR2 FQNEAQ (reference sequence). This CDR3 has 15 residues. The CDR3 spells CASSSPPGNTGELFF. The CDR3 DNA reads TGTGCCAGCAGCTCGCCCCCGGGGAACACCGGGGAGCTGTTTTTT.

This chain joins TRBV9 and TRBJ1-5, with 7 positions matching TRBD1. The CDR3 has 14 residues. V lost 3 bases, J lost 6 bases, and 6 bases stayed unmatched. Germline CDR1 and CDR2: SGDLS and YYNGEE. The CDR3 nucleotides read TGTGCCAGCAGCGAAGGACAGGTAGTTCAGCCCCAGCATTTT. This translates into CASSEGQVVQPQHF. Combining the CDR3 with reference TRBV9 and TRBJ1-5 gives the whole variable domain DSGVTQTPKHLITATGQRVTLRCSPRSGDLSVYWYQQSLDQGLQFLIQYYNGEERAKGNILERFSAQQFPDLHSELNLSSLELGDSALYFCASSEGQVVQPQHFGDGTRLSIL.

V and J are TRBV29-1 and TRBJ2-5; 8 positions match TRBD1. Trimming removed 6 bases from V and 2 bases from J; junction bases left unmatched: 5. CDR1 is SQVTM, CDR2 ANQGSEA, per germline. The CDR3 runs 13 residues. The CDR3 DNA sequence: TGCAGCGTAAGACAGGGGCGACAAGAGACCCAGTACTTC. Residues: CSVRQGRQETQYF. Full variable domain (outside the CDR3, taken from reference TRBV29-1 and TRBJ2-5): SAVISQKPSRDICQRGTSLTIQCQVDSQVTMMFWYRQQPGQSLTLIATANQGSEATYESGFVIDKFPISRPNLTFSTLTVSNMSPEDSSIYLCSVRQGRQETQYFGPGTRLLVL.

V usage is TRBV5-1 and J usage is TRBJ2-1; 7 bases map to TRBD1. Germline assignment: CDR1 SGHRS and CDR2 YFSETQ. The CDR3 sequence is 14 residues long. The trim removed 4 bases at V and 4 bases at J, leaving 5 bases unmatched. The CDR3 spells CASSRGQKYNEQFF. DNA of the CDR3: TGCGCCAGCAGCAGGGGACAGAAATACAATGAGCAGTTCTTC.

The genes are TRBV10-1 and TRBJ2-3; 12 bases fit TRBD2. The CDR3 length is 18 residues. Germline CDR1 reads WNHNN; CDR2 reads SYGVQD (reference sequence). With V trimmed by 8 bases and J by 1 base, 13 bases remained unmatched. As DNA, the CDR3 is TGCGCCAGCCCTCTAGAGGGGACTAGCGGGTTATGCACAGATACGCAGTATTTT. Protein sequence: CASPLEGTSGLCTDTQYF.

CDR3 region: CASSLLPAGADNEQFF. CDR3 nucleotide sequence: TGCGCCAGCAGCTTGTTGCCAGCGGGAGCAGATAATGAGCAGTTCTTC. This chain joins TRBV5-1 and TRBJ2-1, with TRBD2 matching 8 bases. V dropped 1 base and J dropped 7; count of bases not matched to a gene: 10. CDR1 is SGHRS, CDR2 YFSETQ, per germline. The CDR3 consists of 16 residues.

The J gene is TRBJ2-7, the V gene TRBV5-1; 11 bases match TRBD2. Germline-derived CDR1 and CDR2 are SGHRS and YFSETQ. The CDR3 has 17 residues. Trimming took 0 bases from V and 3 from J; bases not matched to a gene: 8. In DNA form, the CDR3 reads TGCGCCAGCAGCTTGGCTACTAGCGGGAGTTCTAACTACGAGCAGTACTTC. It yields the protein CASSLATSGSSNYEQYF.

The J gene is TRBJ1-2, the V gene TRBV2; possibly TRBD1 for D (6 bases). V was pared by 9 bases and J by 3 bases, with 17 bases between. Germline V gives CDR1 SNHLY, CDR2 FYNNEI. The CDR3 is made up of 14 amino acids. The CDR3 DNA reads as TGTGCCAGGGCTGGAGACAGGTACCACTATGGCTACACCTTC. It yields the protein CARAGDRYHYGYTF.

J is TRBJ2-5 and V is TRBV2; tentative D call: TRBD2 (5 bases). CDR1 is SNHLY and CDR2 is FYNNEI in the germline V gene. The CDR3 has 12 amino acids. The ends were cut back, 3 bases at V and 4 bases at J, with 6 bases in the middle. The CDR3 loop is CASSERVETQYF. DNA for the CDR3: TGTGCCAGCAGTGAGAGGGTAGAGACCCAGTACTTC.

The CDR3 region is CASSLGTGYFNYGYTF. Here the CDR3 DNA reads TGTGCCAGCAGCTTAGGGACAGGGTATTTTAACTATGGCTACACCTTC. V gene TRBV5-8 combines with J gene TRBJ1-2; 9 bases match TRBD1. This CDR3 spans 16 amino acids. Germline CDR1 SGHTS, CDR2 YDEGEE. V shed 2 bases, J shed 1 base, and the junction held 6 bases outside the gene matches.

V is TRBV4-1 and J is TRBJ1-2, with D possibly matching TRBD1 (5 bases). Trimming shortened V by 6 bases and J by 8 bases, and 16 bases separated the two germline ends. Per germline, CDR1 MGHRA and CDR2 YSYEKL. The CDR3 contains 13 residues. DNA of the CDR3: TGCGCCAGCAGTCGGGGGTCAAGCCGGGGCTACACCTTC. As protein: CASSRGSSRGYTF.

The V and J genes are TRBV7-9 and TRBJ2-1; maybe TRBD1 (6 bases). Between the trimmed V and J ends, which lost 4 bases and 0 bases, there was a span of 13 bases. Germline V gives CDR1 SEHNR, CDR2 FQNEAQ (reference sequence). CDR3 length: 16 residues. The chain's CDR3 is CASSSQTGLSYNEQFF. The CDR3 region has the DNA TGTGCCAGCAGCTCACAGACAGGCCTCTCCTACAATGAGCAGTTCTTC. The entire variable domain, with the rest obtained from reference TRBV7-9 and TRBJ2-1, is as follows: DTGVSQNPRHKITKRGQNVTFRCDPISEHNRLYWYRQTLGQGPEFLTYFQNEAQLEKSRLLSDRFSAERPKGSFSTLEIQRTEQGDSAMYLCASSSQTGLSYNEQFFGPGTRLTVL.

V and J are TRBV27 and TRBJ1-5, with 10 nucleotides matching TRBD1. The CDR3 totals 16 residues. CDR1 MNHEY and CDR2 SMNVEV come from the germline V gene (reference sequence). Trimming took 6 bases from V and 3 from J; bases not matched to a gene: 8. DNA of the CDR3: TGTGCCAGCAGGTTACAGGGACAGGGGTACAATCAGCCCCAGCATTTT. This gives the protein CASRLQGQGYNQPQHF.

In this sample, this clone turned up a few times. J is TRBJ2-5 and V is TRBV7-2; no reliable D call. CDR3 length: 14 amino acids. Germline CDR1 reads SGHTA; CDR2 reads FQGNSA. V dropped 2 bases and J dropped 4 bases, with 11 bases sitting between them. The chain's CDR3 is CASSLSATRETQYF. The CDR3 DNA sequence: TGTGCCAGCAGCTTATCAGCGACCCGAGAGACCCAGTACTTC.

This clone was detected only once. The chain carries TRBV5-4 and TRBJ1-1; a possible D gene is TRBD1 (5 bases). The CDR3 sequence is 15 residues long. CDR1 SGHNT and CDR2 YYREEE come from the germline V gene (reference sequence). V lost 0 bases to trimming and J lost 0 bases, with 9 bases between them. CDR3 bases: TGTGCCAGCAGCTTGGGGGGGGGACTGAACACTGAAGCTTTCTTT. Protein sequence: CASSLGGGLNTEAFF.

About this clone itself: The same CDR3 can be traced to other DNA sequences in this sample. The chain joins TRBV7-6 to TRBJ1-4; TRBD1 is a possible D gene (6 bases). CDR3 length equals 14 residues. V lost 1 base to trimming and J lost 5 bases, with 8 bases between them. Germline V lookup: CDR1 SGHVS, CDR2 FNYEAQ. CDR3 residues: CASSLGQGNEKLFF. The CDR3 DNA sequence: TGTGCCAGCAGCTTAGGTCAGGGGAATGAAAAACTGTTTTTT.

The gene calls are TRBV7-9 and TRBJ1-2, with 8 bases identical to TRBD1. The CDR3 runs to 16 residues. With 4 bases clipped from V and 5 bases from J, the junction kept 12 bases outside the gene matches. Germline V lookup: CDR1 SEHNR, CDR2 FQNEAQ (reference sequence). CDR3 amino acids: CASSSLRTGSWYGYTF. The CDR3 region has the DNA TGTGCCAGCAGCTCACTACGGACAGGGTCGTGGTATGGCTACACCTTC.

The chain links TRBV7-8 to TRBJ2-7; 7 bases line up with TRBD1. V lost 3 bases to trimming and J lost 3 bases; unmatched junction nucleotides: 11. This CDR3 region has 16 residues. Germline V gene lookup returns CDR1 SGHVS and CDR2 FQNEAQ. CDR3 bases: TGTGCCAGCAGCTTTAGGGCGAGGGGGCGAGACTACGAGCAGTACTTC. Its translation: CASSFRARGRDYEQYF.

This chain joins TRBV18 and TRBJ1-1; maybe TRBD1 (6 bases). This CDR3 comprises 16 residues. With 6 bases removed from V and 1 base from J, the gap between germline ends came to 18 bases. CDR1 and CDR2 from the germline V gene are KGHSH and LQKENI. The CDR3 sequence is CASSPKWGGANTEAFF. In DNA form, the CDR3 reads TGTGCCAGCTCCCCCAAGTGGGGGGGGGCGAACACTGAAGCTTTCTTT.

This chain's CDR3 is CATSRDRANNQPQHF. The CDR3 DNA sequence: TGTGCCACCAGCAGGGACAGGGCCAACAATCAGCCCCAGCATTTT. This chain joins TRBV15 and TRBJ1-5; 8 bases line up with TRBD1. The CDR3 length is 15 residues. V lost 3 bases and J lost 3; bases outside the gene matches: 4. Germline V lookup: CDR1 LNHNV, CDR2 YYDKDF (reference sequence). The whole variable domain, filled in from reference TRBV15 and TRBJ1-5, reads DAMVIQNPRYQVTQFGKPVTLSCSQTLNHNVMYWYQQKSSQAPKLLFHYYDKDFNNEADTPDNFQSRRPNTSFCFLDIRSPGLGDTAMYLCATSRDRANNQPQHFGDGTRLSIL.

J is TRBJ2-5 and V is TRBV19, with a weak D call TRBD1 (5 bases). The CDR3 contains 14 residues. The germline gives CDR1 LNHDA, CDR2 SQIVND (reference sequence). V gave up 3 bases and J gave up 1 base, with 9 bases separating them. The chain's CDR3 is CASSMHRRQETQYF. The CDR3 DNA reads TGTGCCAGTAGTATGCACAGGCGCCAAGAGACCCAGTACTTC.